This TCR beta chain was captured in a study of human T cells and chemical hapten exposure. Study-level background: Researchers reported sensitizing an approximately 2 cm by approximately 2 cm upper inner arm skin site with 2% DPC. Upper-back patches of 0.01% DPC were read at 6 days. Study-wide findings and caveats: PT1 expanded TCR counts and patch test score were linked, and their correlation was positive.

The time point: patch test 2, 6 weeks after DPC sensitization. The treatment is: therapeutic diphenylcyclopropenone sensitization with weekly scalp DPC. Concerning this clonotype itself: The antigen is undetermined.

As the library was built, unique molecular identifiers were attached to individual cDNA molecules. From the RACE reads, TCRdb called clonotypes with MiXCR, one entry per CDR3 protein. This table has under 450,000 distinct CDR3 sequences, about 6% appearing once. The clonotype comes from a woman under 30 with alopecia areata. Some clones in this sample may be carry-over from other donors' samples. The starting material was whole blood, obtained in connection with sensitization to the hapten diphenylcyclopropenone (DPC).

CDR3 nucleotides: TGTGCCAGCAGCTTAAGTCAGAACGAGCAGTACTTC. The encoded protein is CASSLSQNEQYF. The chain joins TRBV7-9 to TRBJ2-7; D call uncertain. CDR1 and CDR2 from the germline V gene are SEHNR and FQNEAQ (reference sequence). The CDR3 length is 12 residues. Trimming removed 2 bases at V and 5 bases at J, with 7 bases between. The full variable domain, completed using reference TRBV7-9 and TRBJ2-7, is DTGVSQNPRHKITKRGQNVTFRCDPISEHNRLYWYRQTLGQGPEFLTYFQNEAQLEKSRLLSDRFSAERPKGSFSTLEIQRTEQGDSAMYLCASSLSQNEQYFGPGTRLTVT.